One sample yielded the 30 T cell receptor beta chains listed below, sequenced in a study of shared clonotypes between healthy human individuals. Measured with immunoSEQ multiplex PCR; TCRdb has only the in-frame clones, and not every one. In the table there are roughly 2,500,000 clones, 93% of which are singletons. Material for sequencing was naive CD4+ T cells from PBMCs. As for subset: CD45RA+ positively selected. The receptor source for this set is a young man in good health. Some clones in this sample may be carry-over from other donors' samples.

The V and J genes are TRBV27 and TRBJ2-2, with TRBD1 identical over 7 bases. The germline gives CDR1 MNHEY, CDR2 SMNVEV (reference sequence). After removal of 2 bases from V and 8 bases from J, the junction contained 11 bases not matched to a gene. The CDR3 runs to 16 residues. The DNA of the CDR3 is TGTGCCAGCAGTTTAGGGACAGCGAGCTGGAAAGGGGAGCTGTTTTTT. Translated: CASSLGTASWKGELFF.

This chain links TRBV5-6 with TRBJ2-1, with D hard to call. CDR1 is SGHDT and CDR2 is YYEEEE in the germline V gene. This CDR3 is built from 12 residues. The ends were cut back, 2 bases at V and 7 bases at J, with 7 bases in the middle. As DNA, the CDR3 is TGTGCCAGCAGCTTACCAAGTAATGAGCAGTTCTTC. Translated, it gives CASSLPSNEQFF.

The CDR3 spells CASSLVGRAEAFF. CDR3 sequence (DNA): TGTGCCAGCAGTTTAGTAGGGAGGGCTGAAGCTTTCTTT. This chain connects TRBV28 to TRBJ1-1; D is ambiguous. V was cut by 2 bases and J by 6 bases, with 10 bases left in between. CDR1 is MDHEN, CDR2 SYDVKM, per germline. The CDR3 runs 13 residues.

The chain joins TRBV2 to TRBJ2-7; the match to TRBD1 covers 12 bases. V lost 6 bases, J lost 6 bases, and 9 bases stayed unmatched. This CDR3 spans 15 amino acids. The germline CDR1 and CDR2 sequences are SNHLY and FYNNEI. Written as DNA, the CDR3 is TGTGCCAGCAGATTGGAGGGACAGGGGGCTTTCGAGCAGTACTTC. Translation: CASRLEGQGAFEQYF.

The V gene is TRBV7-2, the J gene TRBJ1-5, with TRBD1 as a possible D gene (5 bases). This CDR3 is 15 amino acids long. V lost 5 bases and J lost 7, with 18 bases in between. Germline V CDR1 and CDR2: SGHTA, FQGNSA. CDR3 coding DNA: TGTGCCAGCAGCGAGTCCGCGGGGCACGGACAGCCCCAGCATTTT. Amino acid sequence: CASSESAGHGQPQHF.

V gene TRBV28 combines with J gene TRBJ2-5, with 9 bases identical to TRBD1. The CDR3 runs to 16 residues. V trimming: 4 bases; J trimming: 3 bases; junction bases outside the gene matches: 9. CDR1 MDHEN and CDR2 SYDVKM come from the germline V gene. The CDR3 protein is CASSSPRDRVKETQYF. CDR3 DNA: TGTGCCAGCAGTTCCCCTAGGGACAGGGTGAAAGAGACCCAGTACTTC. Full variable domain (missing parts from reference TRBV28 and TRBJ2-5): DVKVTQSSRYLVKRTGEKVFLECVQDMDHENMFWYRQDPGLGLRLIYFSYDVKMKEKGDIPEGYSVSREKKERFSLILESASTNQTSMYLCASSSPRDRVKETQYFGPGTRLLVL.

This chain links TRBV19 with TRBJ2-2, with 9 bases aligning to TRBD1. This CDR3 comprises 18 residues. The ends lost 3 bases at V and 6 bases at J; junction bases unmatched: 14. The V gene's germline CDR1 is LNHDA and CDR2 SQIVND (reference sequence). In DNA form, the CDR3 reads TGTGCCAGTAGTATTCTGAGTTTAGGGACAGGGAGTCCCGGGGAGCTGTTTTTT. Translated, it gives CASSILSLGTGSPGELFF. Full variable domain (outside the CDR3, taken from reference TRBV19 and TRBJ2-2): DGGITQSPKYLFRKEGQNVTLSCEQNLNHDAMYWYRQDPGQGLRLIYYSQIVNDFQKGDIAEGYSVSREKKESFPLTVTSAQKNPTAFYLCASSILSLGTGSPGELFFGEGSRLTVL.

The DNA of the CDR3 is TGTGCCAGCAGCCCCGGACAGGGAAATGAGCAGTTCTTC. The encoded protein is CASSPGQGNEQFF. This chain joins TRBV7-7 and TRBJ2-1; 8 nucleotides align to TRBD1. CDR3 length: 13 amino acids. The V gene end was trimmed by 5 bases and the J gene end by 7 bases; junction bases not matched to a gene: 4. Germline CDR1 SSHAT, CDR2 FNYEAQ (reference sequence).

The rearrangement uses TRBV5-5 and TRBJ1-5, with 10 bases identical to TRBD1. CDR1 is SGHKS, CDR2 YYEKEE, per germline (reference sequence). The V and J ends lost 0 bases and 6 bases, in that order; junction bases with no gene match: 3. The length of the CDR3 is 15 residues. CDR3 DNA sequence: TGTGCCAGCAGCTTGGGACAGGGGGCGACTCAGCCCCAGCATTTT. Protein product: CASSLGQGATQPQHF.

The chain carries TRBV28 and TRBJ1-5; no clear D gene. Germline V lookup: CDR1 MDHEN, CDR2 SYDVKM. The CDR3 has 13 amino acids. V was cut by 5 bases and J by 3 bases, with 8 bases left in between. The CDR3 reads CASSIGSNQPQHF. Here the CDR3 DNA reads TGTGCCAGCAGTATAGGTTCCAATCAGCCCCAGCATTTT.

The V gene is TRBV21-1, the J gene TRBJ1-3. TRBV21-1 constitutes a pseudogene. CDR3 length equals 16 residues. The CDR3 nucleotides are TGTGCCATCCCGAACCGGGACCCATGCTCTGGAAACACCATATATTTT. It specifies CAIPNRDPCSGNTIYF.

V and J are TRBV7-9 and TRBJ1-2, with D possibly matching TRBD1 (5 bases). V dropped 5 bases and J dropped 2 bases, with 15 bases sitting between them. CDR3 length: 15 amino acids. CDR1 and CDR2 (germline): SEHNR, FQNEAQ (reference sequence). CDR3 sequence (DNA): TGTGCCAGCAGCCCCCGGAGTGGGGGGAACTATGGCTACACCTTC. Amino acid sequence: CASSPRSGGNYGYTF.

The chain joins TRBV6-4 to TRBJ2-2, with 11 bases identical to TRBD2. This CDR3 has 17 residues. The germline V gene encodes CDR1 MRHNA and CDR2 SNTAGT. After removal of 2 bases from V and 4 bases from J, the junction contained 6 bases not matched to a gene. The CDR3 protein is CASSDPTSGSFTGELFF. Written as DNA, the CDR3 is TGTGCCAGCAGTGACCCCACTAGCGGGAGCTTCACCGGGGAGCTGTTTTTT.

The CDR3 spells CASSSNGGGPPLHF. CDR3 bases: TGTGCCAGCAGCTCCAACGGCGGGGGGCCCCCCCTCCACTTT. This chain uses TRBV7-9 with TRBJ1-6; TRBD1 is a possible D gene (6 bases). This CDR3 comprises 14 residues. V was shortened by 4 bases and J by 13 bases, with 17 bases between the two germline ends. Germline CDR1 and CDR2: SEHNR and FQNEAQ (reference sequence).

With respect to this clone: Other nucleotide sequences from this sample produce the same CDR3. This sequence joins TRBV5-4 and TRBJ2-1; TRBD2 matches 9 bases. Trimming took 3 bases from V and 4 from J; bases not matched to a gene: 5. CDR1 and CDR2 from the germline V gene are SGHNT and YYREEE (reference sequence). This CDR3 has 15 amino acids. CDR3 residues: CASSSRLADYNEQFF. DNA for the CDR3: TGTGCCAGCAGCTCCCGACTAGCGGATTACAATGAGCAGTTCTTC.

The gene calls are TRBV6-1 and TRBJ2-5; no definite D call. The DNA end lines up better with TRBJ2-7; the J call may be wrong. CDR1 is MNHNS and CDR2 is SASEGT in the germline V gene. The CDR3 is 11 residues long. The CDR3 spells CASSEVSEQYF. The CDR3 DNA follows: TGTGCCAGCAGTGAAGTGAGCGAGCAGTACTTC.

The chain combines TRBV5-1 with TRBJ1-2, with D perhaps TRBD1 (6 bases). Germline loops: CDR1 SGHRS, CDR2 YFSETQ. This CDR3 contains 14 residues. V dropped 4 bases and J dropped 3 bases, with 13 bases sitting between them. CDR3 loop: CASSQGQSHYGYTF. Here the CDR3 DNA reads TGCGCCAGCAGCCAAGGACAGTCCCACTATGGCTACACCTTC.

The chain recombines TRBV7-3 with TRBJ2-1; 8 bases line up with TRBD2. This CDR3 has 15 amino acids. CDR1 is SGHTA, CDR2 FQGTGA, per germline. V lost 5 bases and J lost 7; bases outside the gene matches: 10. CDR3 amino acids: CASSDGRALTNEQFF. CDR3 DNA: TGTGCCAGCAGCGACGGGAGGGCCCTTACGAATGAGCAGTTCTTC.

The V gene is TRBV9, the J gene TRBJ1-2; D gene ambiguous. V was trimmed by 4 bases and J by 4 bases, leaving 14 bases between them. The CDR3 is made up of 14 amino acids. Germline V gene data show CDR1 as SGDLS and CDR2 as YYNGEE. DNA for the CDR3: TGTGCCAGCAGCCCCCAGACAAGCAGCTATGGCTACACCTTC. Protein: CASSPQTSSYGYTF.

With respect to this clone: This specimen includes other DNA sequences encoding the same CDR3. The rearrangement joins TRBV28 to TRBJ2-3; TRBD2 matches at 7 bases. The V segment lost 2 bases and the J segment 0 bases; nucleotides outside the gene matches: 2. The CDR3 extends over 15 amino acids. Germline V lookup: CDR1 MDHEN, CDR2 SYDVKM. CDR3 sequence: CASSLLGGSTDTQYF. CDR3 in DNA: TGTGCCAGCAGTTTACTGGGGGGGAGCACAGATACGCAGTATTTT. The full variable domain, its missing parts supplied by reference TRBV28 and TRBJ2-3, is DVKVTQSSRYLVKRTGEKVFLECVQDMDHENMFWYRQDPGLGLRLIYFSYDVKMKEKGDIPEGYSVSREKKERFSLILESASTNQTSMYLCASSLLGGSTDTQYFGPGTRLTVL.

The chain couples TRBV7-9 to TRBJ1-2; possibly TRBD1 for D (5 bases). The CDR3 loop spans 13 amino acids. Trimming stripped 5 bases from V and 2 bases from J, with 9 bases between. Germline lookup yields CDR1 SEHNR and CDR2 FQNEAQ (reference sequence). In DNA form, the CDR3 reads TGTGCCAGCAGCGGGGCAGGGAACTATGGCTACACCTTC. Residues: CASSGAGNYGYTF.

V usage is TRBV19 and J usage is TRBJ1-2; D possibly corresponds to TRBD1 (5 bases). The V and J ends lost 6 bases and 4 bases respectively, with 15 bases between them. The CDR3 length is 14 residues. Germline V gene sequence: CDR1 LNHDA, CDR2 SQIVND (reference sequence). The CDR3 nucleotides are TGTGCCAGTAGCCAAGGGGCAGCCTCCTATGGCTACACCTTC. Translation: CASSQGAASYGYTF.

Details on this clone: The same CDR3 is also encoded by other DNA sequences in this sample. The DNA of the CDR3 is TGTGCCAGCAGTCGTGTTCAAGAGACCCAGTACTTC. Amino acid sequence: CASSRVQETQYF. The gene calls are TRBV6-6 and TRBJ2-5; D gene uncertain. Germline lookup yields CDR1 MNHNY and CDR2 SVGAGI (reference sequence). V gave up 5 bases and J gave up 2 bases, with 6 bases separating them. CDR3 length: 12 amino acids.

V is TRBV28 and J is TRBJ2-2; maybe TRBD1 (6 bases). The V and J ends lost 1 base and 5 bases respectively, with 11 bases between them. Germline CDR1 and CDR2: MDHEN and SYDVKM. This CDR3 has 15 amino acids. Written as DNA, the CDR3 is TGTGCCAGCAGTTTATTTACAGGGCGTACCGGGGAGCTGTTTTTT. Protein product: CASSLFTGRTGELFF.

V and J are TRBV10-3 and TRBJ2-5, with a possible D match to TRBD1 (6 bases). V dropped 3 bases and J dropped 7 bases, with 18 bases sitting between them. Germline-derived CDR1 and CDR2 are ENHRY and SYGVKD. The CDR3 runs to 15 residues. CDR3 residues: CAISEQGAMSGTQYF. CDR3 sequence (DNA): TGTGCCATCAGTGAACAGGGAGCGATGTCGGGGACCCAGTACTTC.

This chain connects TRBV19 to TRBJ1-5; D is possibly TRBD1 (6 bases). This CDR3 region has 18 residues. Trimming stripped 0 bases from V and 5 bases from J, with 20 bases between. The germline V gene has CDR1 LNHDA and CDR2 SQIVND (reference sequence). The CDR3 DNA follows: TGTGCCAGTAGTATAGATCGCACAGGGTTTGGGATGGATCAGCCCCAGCATTTT. As protein: CASSIDRTGFGMDQPQHF.

The genes are TRBV11-2 and TRBJ1-1; TRBD1 is a possible D gene (6 bases). Looked up from germline, CDR1 is SGHAT and CDR2 is FQNNGV. The CDR3 totals 14 residues. The V and J ends lost 2 bases and 3 bases respectively, with 10 bases between them. CDR3 in DNA: TGTGCCAGCAGCTTATGGGGGGCTGACACTGAAGCTTTCTTT. Translation: CASSLWGADTEAFF.

The V gene is TRBV29-1, the J gene TRBJ1-3; no clear D gene. CDR3 size: 12 residues. The V gene lost 5 bases and the J gene lost 4 bases, with 9 bases spanning the gap. In germline, CDR1 is SQVTM, CDR2 ANQGSEA. The CDR3 DNA sequence: TGCAGCGTTTCGGGGTCCGGAAACACCATATATTTT. Protein product: CSVSGSGNTIYF. The full variable domain, with the rest looked up from reference TRBV29-1 and TRBJ1-3, is SAVISQKPSRDICQRGTSLTIQCQVDSQVTMMFWYRQQPGQSLTLIATANQGSEATYESGFVIDKFPISRPNLTFSTLTVSNMSPEDSSIYLCSVSGSGNTIYFGEGSWLTVV.

The chain couples TRBV6-6 to TRBJ2-5; 8 positions agree with TRBD1. The CDR3 extends over 13 amino acids. Germline CDR1 is MNHNY and CDR2 is SVGAGI (reference sequence). V shed 6 bases, J shed 5 bases, and the junction held 5 bases outside the gene matches. The CDR3 loop reads CASSLQGVETQYF. CDR3 in DNA: TGTGCCAGCAGCCTACAGGGGGTGGAGACCCAGTACTTC.

The gene calls are TRBV30 and TRBJ1-2; D is possibly TRBD1 (6 bases). The germline CDR1 and CDR2 sequences are GTSNPN and SVGIG (reference sequence). This CDR3 comprises 16 residues. V gave up 2 bases and J gave up 3 bases, with 19 bases separating them. The CDR3 sequence: CAWSLGAPPIDYGYTF. For the CDR3, the DNA is TGTGCCTGGAGTTTGGGGGCACCTCCGATCGACTATGGCTACACCTTC.